This TCR beta chain appears in the sequencing data of a study of T cells in Graves' hyperthyroidism and ophthalmopathy. This clonotype was detected only a few times. Amplification targeted TCR beta CDR3 regions from RNA transcripts. When the TCR CDR3 underwent first-round RT-PCR, the HTBI primer set was used. MiXCR was run by TCRdb on the multiplex PCR reads, yielding one entry per CDR3 protein. The table records around 440,000 distinct CDR3 sequences, around a sixth of them present only once. This CDR3 contains 13 residues. CDR1 SGHVS and CDR2 FNYEAQ come from the germline V gene. The V end was cut by 5 bases, the J end by 5 bases, with 11 bases between. The PBMCs studied were ones that came from approximately 9.9 ml fresh peripheral blood.

The TCR originated in a woman under 30 with Graves' hyperthyroidism. The chain links TRBV7-6 to TRBJ2-3, with D hard to call. The specimen sequenced was blood. CDR3 sequence: CASSLNMGDTQYF. The CDR3 region has the DNA TGTGCCAGCAGCCTCAATATGGGAGATACGCAGTATTTT.